This T cell receptor (beta chain) originates from a study of vaccination effects on CD4 cells after COVID-19. Study-level findings and limits: Both infection-induced and vaccine-induced clones contracted markedly at late post-vaccination timepoints.

Ahead of sequencing, the ViraFEST assay grew antigen-specific CD4+ T cells using viral peptide pools. Culturing for roughly 10 days preceded CD4+ T cell isolation. Participants were vaccinated with two doses of either the BNT162b2 or mRNA-1273 vaccine. A density of roughly 2 million PBMC per well was used; these cells were cultured with 9.5 to 10 IU/ml IL-2 and approximately 10 ug/ml peptides. This clone appeared a single time. No antigen is known for it. CDR1 is MNHEY and CDR2 is SVGAGI in the germline V gene. V was shortened by 7 bases and J by 2 bases, with 9 bases between the two germline ends. There are 13 residues in the CDR3. Using immunoSEQ multiplex PCR, the repertoire was profiled, and TCRdb retains in-frame clones only, with some absent. The data hold roughly 34,000 clones, with approximately 78% observed a single time.

The rearrangement links TRBV6-5 to TRBJ1-5; D possibly corresponds to TRBD1 (5 bases). The sample here was CD4+ T cells from PBMCs cultured with HCoV-NL63 spike peptides, taken after COVID-19 vaccination. The TCR comes from a human donor who received a COVID-19 vaccine. Some clones in this sample may be carry-over from other donors' samples. CDR3 protein: CASNDSGNQPQHF. CDR3 DNA sequence: TGTGCCAGCAACGACAGCGGCAATCAGCCCCAGCATTTT.